This TCR beta chain came from a study of shared clonotypes between healthy human individuals. Study observations and caveats: Donors were few, which limited the genetic and exposure-history diversity represented.

Data came from immunoSEQ multiplex PCR; TCRdb stores just in-frame clones and leaves some out. Of under 650,000 clones listed, almost 97% are singletons. Of note for this clone: Its antigen is undetermined.

This receptor was identified in a woman aged 30 to 39 in good health. Sequenced input: naive CD4+ T cells sorted from blood. Described subset: CD45RA+ positively selected.

The CDR3 region is CASRKGLAETQYF. In nucleotides, the CDR3 is TGTGCCAGCAGGAAGGGACTAGCAGAGACCCAGTACTTC. The J gene is TRBJ2-5, the V gene TRBV25-1, with 9 bases that match TRBD2. V lost 6 bases to trimming and J lost 4 bases; unmatched junction nucleotides: 3. CDR1 is MGHDK, CDR2 SYGVNS, per germline. CDR3 length equals 13 residues.